This T cell receptor (beta chain) stems from a study of T-cell memory formation after mild COVID-19 (dated by TCRdb to about 2021). Regarding the study in general: TCR sequence clusters from the two donors were found to be largely donor specific. In a couple of donors, T-cell clones that expanded and contracted after mild COVID-19 were followed by sequencing TCRalpha and TCRbeta repertoires longitudinally. The cohort comprised two young, previously healthy adult volunteers, one female and one male. Broader findings and caveats from the paper: Some responding clones were detected in pre-infection memory, suggesting pre-existing cross-reactive memory T cells joined the SARS-CoV-2 response. SARS-CoV-2 specificity of the second-wave clones peaking on day 37 was not confirmed. Clones contracting from day 15 to 85 had balanced CD4/CD8 phenotypes, while a second wave expanding from day 15 to 37 was biased towards CD4+. Only a couple of mild cases were covered by the study, and larger cohorts that include severe cases with pre-infection samples were considered necessary. Contracting CD4+ clones appeared mostly in the CM and EM memory subsets, whereas CD8+ clones were enriched in EMRA.

Ficoll-Paque density gradient centrifugation was used to isolate PBMCs. The CDR3 has 15 amino acids, counting the end cysteine and phenylalanine. The read is trimmed to its CDR3 DNA, 45 bases read in frame from base 1. The V and J ends are trimmed by 6 bases and 0 bases, leaving 12 bases between them. CDR1 and CDR2, per the germline V gene, are SGHDT and YYEEEE. The sequencer listed for this sample is Illumina NovaSeq 6000. Using 5'RACE with constant-segment primers, TCRalpha and TCRbeta cDNA libraries were constructed, with sample barcodes and unique molecular identifiers added in the process. Trizol reagent was used to extract RNA from every sample. Libraries were amplified in two PCR steps, with a second sample barcode and Illumina TruSeq adapters added in the second step. The libraries were sequenced on an Illumina NovaSeq using 2 x 150 bp paired-end reads. In the authors' own workflow: The reads were demultiplexed and collapsed into UMI-guided consensus sequences using migec v1.2.7. Using mixcr v2.1.11, UMI consensuses were aligned to TRA and TRB V and J templates and then assembled into clonotypes. Clonotypes were classified as expanded or contracted when called significant by both edgeR and NoisET, with noise models trained on biological replicates. edgeR calls used a false discovery rate-adjusted p below 0.01 and a log2 fold-change threshold of 1. As an exploratory analysis of dynamics, max-normalized trajectories of the 1000 most abundant clonotypes were examined with PCA combined with hierarchical clustering. The CD4 or CD8 phenotype of responding clones was assigned using the separately sequenced CD4+ and CD8+ repertoires. TCRdb reanalyzed the raw reads on its own, using fastp at Q25 for trimming and MiXCR for clone calling, and kept in-frame beta chains. CDR3 protein sequences are deduplicated, and each keeps its most common genes and DNA. Clone size and V and J calls follow TCRdb, not the original study. The sample yields a few hundred thousand distinct CDR3 sequences; approximately 19% were counted once. Around 20% of the sample lies in the top ten.

With respect to this clonotype: Its recognized antigen is unknown. No per-base quality is available; no much larger clone lies one base away.

The TCR originated in a man aged 18-30 years who had mild COVID-19 (a few samples of this study predate the infection). The sample titles of this study are shuffled in the database, so cell type and time point are left out; the donor was told from shared clones. Sequencing used PBMCs or a T cell subset sorted from them (not recorded which). The receptor chain draws on TRBV5-6 and TRBJ1-4; the D gene assignment is ambiguous. The sequenced DNA is TGTGCCAGCACTCCCAGACCGACAACTAATGAAAAACTGTTTTTT. Translated, it reads CASTPRPTTNEKLFF.